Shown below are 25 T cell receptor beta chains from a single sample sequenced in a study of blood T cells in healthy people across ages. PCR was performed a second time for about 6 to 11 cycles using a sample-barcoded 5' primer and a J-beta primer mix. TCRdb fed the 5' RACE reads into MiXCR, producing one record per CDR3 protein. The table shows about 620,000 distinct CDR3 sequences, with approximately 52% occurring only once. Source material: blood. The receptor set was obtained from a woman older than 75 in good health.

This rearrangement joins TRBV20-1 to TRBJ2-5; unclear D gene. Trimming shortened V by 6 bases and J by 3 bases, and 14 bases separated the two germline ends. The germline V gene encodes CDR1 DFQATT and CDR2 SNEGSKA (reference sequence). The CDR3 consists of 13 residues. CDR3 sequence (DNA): TGCAGTGCCCTCGACGGACCAGAAGAGACCCAGTACTTC. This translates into CSALDGPEETQYF.

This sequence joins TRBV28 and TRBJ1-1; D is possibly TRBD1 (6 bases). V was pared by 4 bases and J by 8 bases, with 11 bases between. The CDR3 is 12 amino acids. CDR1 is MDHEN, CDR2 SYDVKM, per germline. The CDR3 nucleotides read TGTGCCAGCAGTTCTAGGGGGTGGGAAGCTTTCTTT. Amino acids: CASSSRGWEAFF.

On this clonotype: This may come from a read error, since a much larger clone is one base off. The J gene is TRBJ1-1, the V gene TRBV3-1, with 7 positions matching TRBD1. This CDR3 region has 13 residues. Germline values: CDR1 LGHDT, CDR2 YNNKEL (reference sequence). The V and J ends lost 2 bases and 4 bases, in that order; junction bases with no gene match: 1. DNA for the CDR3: TGTGCCAGCAGCCAACAGGGGGGCACTGAAGCTTTCTTT. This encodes CASSQQGGTEAFF.

The CDR3 DNA sequence: TGCAGTGCCCCACCCCAGGGTCTCGAGACCCAGTACTTC. Translating gives CSAPPQGLETQYF. This sequence joins TRBV20-1 and TRBJ2-7; D is perhaps TRBD1 (5 bases). TRBJ2-5 matches the DNA end more closely, so the J call is doubtful. CDR3 length: 13 residues. Germline V CDR1 and CDR2: DFQATT, SNEGSKA (reference sequence).

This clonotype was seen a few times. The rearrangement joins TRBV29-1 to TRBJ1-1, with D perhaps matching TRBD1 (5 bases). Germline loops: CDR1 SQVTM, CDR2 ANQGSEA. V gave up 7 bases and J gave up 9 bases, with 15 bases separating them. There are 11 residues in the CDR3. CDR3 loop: CSGGTDTKAFF. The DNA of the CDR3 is TGCAGCGGCGGGACCGACACAAAAGCTTTCTTT.

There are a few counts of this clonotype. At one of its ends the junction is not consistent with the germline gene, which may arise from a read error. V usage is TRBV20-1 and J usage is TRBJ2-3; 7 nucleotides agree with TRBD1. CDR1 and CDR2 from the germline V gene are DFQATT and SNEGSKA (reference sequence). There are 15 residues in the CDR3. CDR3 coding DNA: TGCAGTGCTGCCCCGAATTCCCTCGGGACAGATACGCGGTATTTT. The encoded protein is CSAAPNSLGTDTRYF.

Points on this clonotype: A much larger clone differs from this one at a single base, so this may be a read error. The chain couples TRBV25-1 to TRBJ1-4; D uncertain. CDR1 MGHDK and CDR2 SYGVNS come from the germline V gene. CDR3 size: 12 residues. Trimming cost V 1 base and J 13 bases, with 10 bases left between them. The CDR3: CASSEWKGGLFF. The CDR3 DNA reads TGTGCCAGCAGTGAATGGAAGGGCGGACTGTTTTTT. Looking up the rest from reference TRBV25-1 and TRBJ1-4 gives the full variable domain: EADIYQTPRYLVIGTGKKITLECSQTMGHDKMYWYQQDPGMELHLIHYSYGVNSTEKGDLSSESTVSRIRTEHFPLTLESARPSHTSQYLCASSEWKGGLFFGSGTQLSVL.

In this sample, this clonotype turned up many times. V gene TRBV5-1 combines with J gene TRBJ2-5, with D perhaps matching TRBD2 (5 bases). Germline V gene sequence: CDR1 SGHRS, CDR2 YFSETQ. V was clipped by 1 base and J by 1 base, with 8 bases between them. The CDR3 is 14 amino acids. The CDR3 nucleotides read TGCGCCAGCAGCTTGCTCGCGGGCCAAGAGACCCAGTACTTC. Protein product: CASSLLAGQETQYF.

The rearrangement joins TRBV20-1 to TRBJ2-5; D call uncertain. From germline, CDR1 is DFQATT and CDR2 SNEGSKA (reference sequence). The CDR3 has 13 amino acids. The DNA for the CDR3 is TGCAGCGCCAGAAAACGACCTGAAGAGACCCAGTACTTC. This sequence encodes CSARKRPEETQYF.

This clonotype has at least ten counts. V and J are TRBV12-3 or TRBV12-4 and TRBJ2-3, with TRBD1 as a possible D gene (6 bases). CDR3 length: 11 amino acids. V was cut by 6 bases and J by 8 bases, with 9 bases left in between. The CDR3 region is CASSRGGTQYF. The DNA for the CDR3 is TGTGCCAGCAGCAGAGGGGGTACGCAGTATTTT.

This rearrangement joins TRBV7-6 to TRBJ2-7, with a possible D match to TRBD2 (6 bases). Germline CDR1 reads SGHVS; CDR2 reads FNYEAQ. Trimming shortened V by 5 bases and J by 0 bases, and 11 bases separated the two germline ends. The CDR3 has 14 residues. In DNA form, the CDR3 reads TGTGCCAGCAGCGGGGGAGGTATCTCCTACGAGCAGTACTTC. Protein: CASSGGGISYEQYF.

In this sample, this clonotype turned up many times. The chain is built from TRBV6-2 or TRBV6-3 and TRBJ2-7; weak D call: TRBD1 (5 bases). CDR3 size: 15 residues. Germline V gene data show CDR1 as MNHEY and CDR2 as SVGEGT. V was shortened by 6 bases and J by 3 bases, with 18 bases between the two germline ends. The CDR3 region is CASSPYITGIYEQYF. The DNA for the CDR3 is TGTGCCAGCAGCCCTTATATTACAGGTATCTACGAGCAGTACTTC.

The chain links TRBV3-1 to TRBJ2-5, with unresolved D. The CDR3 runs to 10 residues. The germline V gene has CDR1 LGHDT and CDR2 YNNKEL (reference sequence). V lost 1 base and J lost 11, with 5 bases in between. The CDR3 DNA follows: TGTGCCAGCAGCCAAGGTGAGCAGTACTTC. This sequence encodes CASSQGEQYF.

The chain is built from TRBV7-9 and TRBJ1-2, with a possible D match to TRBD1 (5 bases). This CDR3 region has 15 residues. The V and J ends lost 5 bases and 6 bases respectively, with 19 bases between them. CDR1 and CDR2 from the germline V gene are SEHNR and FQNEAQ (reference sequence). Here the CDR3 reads CASSPQQAVYHGYTF. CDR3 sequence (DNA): TGTGCCAGCAGCCCCCAACAGGCTGTCTACCATGGCTACACCTTC.

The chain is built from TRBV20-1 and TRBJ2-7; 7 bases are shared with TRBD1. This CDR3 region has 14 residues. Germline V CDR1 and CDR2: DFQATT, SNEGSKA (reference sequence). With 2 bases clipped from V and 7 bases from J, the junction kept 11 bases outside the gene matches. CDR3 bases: TGCAGTGCTAGAACCACAGGGGCTAGGAATGAGCAGTACTTC. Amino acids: CSARTTGARNEQYF.

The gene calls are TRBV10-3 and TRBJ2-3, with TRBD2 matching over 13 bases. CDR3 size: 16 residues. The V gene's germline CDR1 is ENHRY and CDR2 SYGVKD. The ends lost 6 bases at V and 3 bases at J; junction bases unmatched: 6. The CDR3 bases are TGTGCCATCAGAGGACTAGCGGGAGAGGAAACAGATACGCAGTATTTT. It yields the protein CAIRGLAGEETDTQYF.

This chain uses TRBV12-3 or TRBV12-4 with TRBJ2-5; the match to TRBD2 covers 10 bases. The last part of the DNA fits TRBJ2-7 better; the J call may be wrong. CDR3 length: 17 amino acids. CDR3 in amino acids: CASSKFRVLAGGREQYF. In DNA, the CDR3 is TGTGCCAGCAGCAAATTCAGGGTATTAGCGGGAGGTCGCGAGCAGTACTTC.

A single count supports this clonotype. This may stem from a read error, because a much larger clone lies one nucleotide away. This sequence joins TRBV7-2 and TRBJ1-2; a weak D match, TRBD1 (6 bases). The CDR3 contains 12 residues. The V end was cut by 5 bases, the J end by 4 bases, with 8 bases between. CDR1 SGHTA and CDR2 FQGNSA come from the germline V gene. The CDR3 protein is CASSDRSYGYTF. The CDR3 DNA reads TGTGCCAGCAGCGACAGGAGCTATGGCTACACCTTC.

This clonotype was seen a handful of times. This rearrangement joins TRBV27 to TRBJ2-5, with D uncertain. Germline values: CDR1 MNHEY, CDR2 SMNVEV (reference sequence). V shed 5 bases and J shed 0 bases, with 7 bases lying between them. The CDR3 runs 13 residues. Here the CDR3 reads CASSAANQETQYF. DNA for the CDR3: TGTGCCAGCAGTGCCGCCAACCAAGAGACCCAGTACTTC.

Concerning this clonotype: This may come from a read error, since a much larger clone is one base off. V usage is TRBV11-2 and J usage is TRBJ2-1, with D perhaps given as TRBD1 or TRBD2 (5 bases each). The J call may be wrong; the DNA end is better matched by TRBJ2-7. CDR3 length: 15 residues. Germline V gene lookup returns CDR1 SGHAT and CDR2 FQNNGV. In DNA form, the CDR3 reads TGTGCCAGCAGCTTAGATAGGGGAGATTACAATGAGCAGTACTTC. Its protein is CASSLDRGDYNEQYF.

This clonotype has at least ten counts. CDR3 region: CASGGAYSYNEQFF. The CDR3 DNA sequence: TGTGCCAGCGGGGGGGCCTACAGCTACAATGAGCAGTTCTTC. J is TRBJ2-1 and V is TRBV6-5, with D possibly being TRBD2 (7 bases). Germline V gene data show CDR1 as MNHEY and CDR2 as SVGAGI. The CDR3 has 14 amino acids. Trimming removed 8 bases at V and 3 bases at J, with 14 bases between.

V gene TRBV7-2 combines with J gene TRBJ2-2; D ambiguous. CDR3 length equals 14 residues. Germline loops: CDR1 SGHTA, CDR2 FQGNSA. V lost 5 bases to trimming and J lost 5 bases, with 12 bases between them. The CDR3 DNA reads TGTGCCAGCAGCCCCACGACCGGAACCGGGGAGCTGTTTTTT. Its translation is CASSPTTGTGELFF. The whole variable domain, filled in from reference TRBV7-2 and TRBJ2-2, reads GAGVSQSPSNKVTEKGKDVELRCDPISGHTALYWYRQSLGQGLEFLIYFQGNSAPDKSGLPSDRFSAERTGGSVSTLTIQRTQQEDSAVYLCASSPTTGTGELFFGEGSRLTVL.

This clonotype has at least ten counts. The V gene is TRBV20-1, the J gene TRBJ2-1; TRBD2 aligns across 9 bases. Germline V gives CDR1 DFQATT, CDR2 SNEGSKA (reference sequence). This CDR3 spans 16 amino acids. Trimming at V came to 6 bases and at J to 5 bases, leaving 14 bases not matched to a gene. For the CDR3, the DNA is TGCAGTGCAACCCCCAACGTTAGCGGGGGAAACAATGAGCAGTTCTTC. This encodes CSATPNVSGGNNEQFF.

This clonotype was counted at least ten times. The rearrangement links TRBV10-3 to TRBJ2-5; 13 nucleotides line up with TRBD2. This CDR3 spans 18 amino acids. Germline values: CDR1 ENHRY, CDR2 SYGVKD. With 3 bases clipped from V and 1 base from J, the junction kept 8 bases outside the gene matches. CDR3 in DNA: TGTGCCATCAGTGAACAGGGACTAGCGGGGTCGTCCCAAGAGACCCAGTACTTC. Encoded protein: CAISEQGLAGSSQETQYF.

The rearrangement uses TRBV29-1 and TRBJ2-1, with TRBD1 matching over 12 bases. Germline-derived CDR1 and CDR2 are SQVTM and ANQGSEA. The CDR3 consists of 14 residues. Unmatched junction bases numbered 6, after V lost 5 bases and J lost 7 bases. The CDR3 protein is CSVRDRGRINEQFF. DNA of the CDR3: TGCAGCGTTCGGGACAGGGGGCGCATTAATGAGCAGTTCTTC.